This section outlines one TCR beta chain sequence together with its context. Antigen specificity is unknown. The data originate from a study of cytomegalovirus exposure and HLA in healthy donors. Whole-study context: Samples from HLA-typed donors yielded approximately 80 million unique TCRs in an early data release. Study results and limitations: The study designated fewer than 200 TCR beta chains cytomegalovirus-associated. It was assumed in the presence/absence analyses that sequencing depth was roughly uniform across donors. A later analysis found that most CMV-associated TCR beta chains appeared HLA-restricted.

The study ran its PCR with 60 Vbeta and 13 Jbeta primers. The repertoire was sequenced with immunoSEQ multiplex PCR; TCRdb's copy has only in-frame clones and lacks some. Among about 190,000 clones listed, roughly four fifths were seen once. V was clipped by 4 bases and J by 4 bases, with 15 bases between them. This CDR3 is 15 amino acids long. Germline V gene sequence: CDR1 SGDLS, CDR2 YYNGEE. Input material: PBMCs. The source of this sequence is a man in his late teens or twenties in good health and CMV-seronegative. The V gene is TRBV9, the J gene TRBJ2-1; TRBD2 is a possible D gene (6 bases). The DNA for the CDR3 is TGTGCCAGCAGCCTTAGACTAGACGGTTACAATGAGCAGTTCTTC. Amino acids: CASSLRLDGYNEQFF.